This TCR beta chain was identified in a study of blood T cell repertoires in COVID-19. The germline gives CDR1 SGHKS, CDR2 YYEKEE (reference sequence). CDR3 length equals 14 residues. The V gene lost 1 base and the J gene lost 6 bases, with 11 bases spanning the gap. The table came from immunoSEQ multiplex PCR; TCRdb's copy has only in-frame clones and leaves some out. The sample includes about 67,000 clones, 87% of them seen just once. The sample consisted of peripheral blood. This chain uses TRBV5-5 with TRBJ1-5; D remains ambiguous. The source of this sequence is a woman over 75 with acute or convalescent COVID-19. Written as DNA, the CDR3 is TGTGCCAGCAGCTTGCATGGAGGAAGTCAGCCCCAGCATTTT. Translating gives CASSLHGGSQPQHF.